The 18 T cell receptor beta chains in this list originate from one sample, sequenced in a study of human T cells and chemical hapten exposure. From the RACE reads, TCRdb called clonotypes with MiXCR, one entry per CDR3 protein. Of more than 300,000 distinct CDR3 sequences listed, around 5.5% are singletons. Specified time point: pre-sensitization, week 0. Indicated treatment: therapeutic diphenylcyclopropenone sensitization with weekly scalp DPC. Sequenced material: whole blood, taken in connection with sensitization to the hapten diphenylcyclopropenone (DPC). Receptors originate from a woman between 50 and 59 years old with alopecia areata. Some clones in this sample may be carry-over from other donors' samples.

Only a few counts were recorded for this clonotype. V gene TRBV2 combines with J gene TRBJ2-7, with unresolved D. The V end was cut by 8 bases, the J end by 6 bases, with 20 bases between. The germline V gene encodes CDR1 SNHLY and CDR2 FYNNEI. This CDR3 contains 14 residues. Here the CDR3 DNA reads TGTGCCAGCTCGAGTCTCAAAGAAATTCTCGAGCAGTACTTC. It codes for CASSSLKEILEQYF.

The chain recombines TRBV6-1 with TRBJ1-6; TRBD1 agrees at 10 bases. Trimming removed 4 bases from V and 7 bases from J; junction bases left unmatched: 4. Germline V gene sequence: CDR1 MNHNS, CDR2 SASEGT. There are 15 residues in the CDR3. The CDR3 loop is CASSVTTGGNSPLHF. The CDR3, as DNA: TGTGCCAGCAGTGTAACGACAGGGGGCAATTCACCCCTCCACTTT.

This clonotype was detected only a few times. The CDR3 end shows no conserved phenylalanine or tryptophan, and so a read error is likely. The DNA is omitted, as the CDR3 cannot be located on it reliably, and the CDR3 follows TCRdb's listing. V gene TRBV9 combines with J gene TRBJ2-1; TRBD1, the table's D call, was not compared with the DNA. The CDR3 adds up to 8 amino acids, both ends counted. The germline gives CDR1 SGDLS, CDR2 YYNGEE. The CDR3 region is CASSPGQL.

This clonotype was seen only a few times. The V gene is TRBV12-3 or TRBV12-4, the J gene TRBJ2-7; D assignment may be TRBD1 or TRBD2 (5 bases each). CDR3 length: 13 amino acids. Trimming removed 4 bases at V and 9 bases at J, with 16 bases between. The DNA of the CDR3 is TGTGCCAGCAGTTCCCGGGGCCAGTTCGGGCAGTACTTC. Translated, it gives CASSSRGQFGQYF.

J is TRBJ2-7 and V is TRBV4-2; 10 nucleotides match TRBD2. V shed 0 bases and J 5 bases; nucleotides not matched to a gene: 10. The CDR3 runs 17 residues. The germline V gene encodes CDR1 LGHNA and CDR2 YNFKEQ. CDR3 in amino acids: CASSQDPPSGRQNEQYF. The DNA for the CDR3 is TGTGCCAGCAGCCAAGATCCCCCTAGCGGGAGACAGAACGAGCAGTACTTC.

The J gene is TRBJ2-7, the V gene TRBV5-6; TRBD2 might be the D (6 bases). The length of the CDR3 is 12 residues. Trimming took off 4 bases at V and 6 bases at J, with 11 bases between the two ends. Germline V lookup: CDR1 SGHDT, CDR2 YYEEEE. The chain's CDR3 is CASSRLEGEQYF. The DNA for the CDR3 is TGTGCCAGCAGCCGATTGGAGGGCGAGCAGTACTTC.

This clonotype has a count of ten or more. This rearrangement joins TRBV5-1 to TRBJ2-7, with TRBD2 matching 7 bases. V shed 0 bases and J 6 bases; nucleotides not matched to a gene: 6. CDR1 and CDR2 (germline): SGHRS, YFSETQ. The CDR3 runs to 14 residues. CDR3: CASSLAGGTAEQYF. In DNA form, the CDR3 reads TGCGCCAGCAGCTTGGCCGGGGGGACTGCCGAGCAGTACTTC.

Notes on this clonotype: A read error may produce the germline difference seen at one junction end. The chain has TRBV12-3 or TRBV12-4 and TRBJ1-5; no firm D call. This CDR3 is 13 amino acids long. CDR3 DNA: TGTGCCAGCAGTTTCTCCAGGTACCAGCCCCGGCATTTT. Protein product: CASSFSRYQPRHF.

This clonotype was counted at least ten times. The chain recombines TRBV5-1 with TRBJ2-3, with TRBD1 matching over 8 bases. This CDR3 comprises 13 residues. Looked up from germline, CDR1 is SGHRS and CDR2 is YFSETQ. Trimming cost V 9 bases and J 6 bases; bases outside gene matches: 9. The CDR3 sequence is CATSNNRGDTQYF. Written as DNA, the CDR3 is TGCGCCACCTCCAACAACAGGGGGGATACGCAGTATTTT.

The chain couples TRBV28 to TRBJ2-3; TRBD2 agrees at 8 bases. The CDR3 consists of 16 residues. The germline V gene encodes CDR1 MDHEN and CDR2 SYDVKM. V shed 3 bases and J 4 bases; nucleotides not matched to a gene: 9. The DNA of the CDR3 is TGTGCCAGCAGTTTGATCGGGAGCGGGAGCCCAGATACGCAGTATTTT. Protein: CASSLIGSGSPDTQYF.

The sample holds a few counts of this clonotype. This CDR3 reads CATSGTGADQPQHF. Here the CDR3 DNA reads TGTGCCACCAGTGGAACAGGGGCCGATCAGCCCCAGCATTTT. V usage is TRBV24-1 and J usage is TRBJ1-5; 7 nucleotides agree with TRBD1. From germline, CDR1 is KGHDR and CDR2 SFDVKD. The ends lost 5 bases at V and 5 bases at J; junction bases unmatched: 5. The CDR3 has 14 residues.

V and J are TRBV24-1 and TRBJ2-3, with unresolved D. Germline values: CDR1 KGHDR, CDR2 SFDVKD. Trimming took 0 bases from V and 4 from J, leaving 4 bases between them. The CDR3 is made up of 13 amino acids. This chain's CDR3 is CATSDLRADTQYF. CDR3 DNA sequence: TGTGCCACCAGTGATTTGCGGGCAGATACGCAGTATTTT.

There are many counts of this clonotype. The chain has TRBV7-2 and TRBJ1-1; a weak D match, TRBD1 (6 bases). This CDR3 has 15 amino acids. CDR1 is SGHTA and CDR2 is FQGNSA in the germline V gene. Trimming removed 0 bases at V and 2 bases at J, with 10 bases between. CDR3 protein: CASSLAAGVNTEAFF. For the CDR3, the DNA is TGTGCCAGCAGCTTAGCGGCAGGGGTTAACACTGAAGCTTTCTTT.

J is TRBJ1-4 and V is TRBV28; 8 bases fit TRBD1. V was pared by 6 bases and J by 8 bases, with 5 bases of the junction left unmatched. CDR1 MDHEN and CDR2 SYDVKM come from the germline V gene. This CDR3 is 13 amino acids long. CDR3 bases: TGTGCCAGCAGAGACAGGACAGGGGAAAAACTGTTTTTT. As protein: CASRDRTGEKLFF.

In its sample, this clonotype was seen many times. The V call is TRBV20-1, the J call TRBJ2-7; 7 positions agree with TRBD2. The CDR3 contains 18 residues. V lost 2 bases, J lost 4 bases, and 20 bases stayed unmatched. Germline V gene sequence: CDR1 DFQATT, CDR2 SNEGSKA (reference sequence). The CDR3 DNA reads as TGCAGTGCTAGAAGAGGTCTTGAGGGAGGGGCGGATGGGTACGAGCAGTACTTC. Translating gives CSARRGLEGGADGYEQYF.

This clonotype was seen ten or more times. The chain combines TRBV12-3 or TRBV12-4 with TRBJ1-6; tentatively, D is TRBD1 (5 bases). V dropped 6 bases and J dropped 9 bases, with 15 bases sitting between them. This CDR3 has 14 amino acids. The CDR3 is CASSLGTTGSPLHF. For the CDR3, the DNA is TGTGCCAGCAGCCTCGGGACGACGGGTTCACCCCTCCACTTT.

The sample holds a few counts of this clonotype. V gene TRBV7-2 combines with J gene TRBJ2-1; possibly TRBD1 for D (6 bases). The length of the CDR3 is 16 residues. Germline CDR1 and CDR2: SGHTA and FQGNSA. The V and J ends lost 4 bases and 5 bases respectively, with 18 bases between them. The CDR3 loop is CASSSSGQTKDNEQFF. CDR3 DNA: TGTGCCAGCAGCTCCAGCGGACAGACAAAGGACAATGAGCAGTTCTTC.

This rearrangement joins TRBV6-5 to TRBJ2-1, with 9 bases that match TRBD2. CDR3 length equals 16 residues. Germline lookup yields CDR1 MNHEY and CDR2 SVGAGI. After removal of 4 bases from V and 7 bases from J, the junction contained 11 bases not matched to a gene. The CDR3 loop is CASSSRRSGGRNEQFF. The CDR3 DNA is TGTGCCAGCAGTTCCCGAAGGAGCGGGGGGCGGAATGAGCAGTTCTTC.